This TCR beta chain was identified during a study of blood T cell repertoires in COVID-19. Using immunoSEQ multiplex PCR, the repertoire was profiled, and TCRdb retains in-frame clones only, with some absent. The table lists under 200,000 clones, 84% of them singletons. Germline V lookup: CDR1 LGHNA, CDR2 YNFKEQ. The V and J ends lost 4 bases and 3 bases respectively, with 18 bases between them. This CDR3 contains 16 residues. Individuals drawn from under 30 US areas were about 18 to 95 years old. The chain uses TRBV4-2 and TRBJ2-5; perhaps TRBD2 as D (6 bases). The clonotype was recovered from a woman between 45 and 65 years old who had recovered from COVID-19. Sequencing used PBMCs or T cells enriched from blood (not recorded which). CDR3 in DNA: TGTGCCAGCAGCCCTTTAGGTGGGGGGTCCGAAGAGACCCAGTACTTC. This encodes CASSPLGGGSEETQYF.